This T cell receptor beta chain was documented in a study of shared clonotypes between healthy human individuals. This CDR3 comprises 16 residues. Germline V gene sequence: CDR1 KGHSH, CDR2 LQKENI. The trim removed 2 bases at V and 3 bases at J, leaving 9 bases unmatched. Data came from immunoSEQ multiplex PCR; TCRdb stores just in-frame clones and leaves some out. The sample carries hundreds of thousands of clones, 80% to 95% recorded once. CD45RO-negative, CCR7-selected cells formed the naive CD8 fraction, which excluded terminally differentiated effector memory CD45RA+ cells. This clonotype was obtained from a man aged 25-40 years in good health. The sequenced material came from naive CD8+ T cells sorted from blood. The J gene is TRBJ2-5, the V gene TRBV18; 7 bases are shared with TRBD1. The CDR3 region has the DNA TGTGCCAGCTCACCATGGGACAGCCAGCTCGAAGAGACCCAGTACTTC. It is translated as CASSPWDSQLEETQYF.